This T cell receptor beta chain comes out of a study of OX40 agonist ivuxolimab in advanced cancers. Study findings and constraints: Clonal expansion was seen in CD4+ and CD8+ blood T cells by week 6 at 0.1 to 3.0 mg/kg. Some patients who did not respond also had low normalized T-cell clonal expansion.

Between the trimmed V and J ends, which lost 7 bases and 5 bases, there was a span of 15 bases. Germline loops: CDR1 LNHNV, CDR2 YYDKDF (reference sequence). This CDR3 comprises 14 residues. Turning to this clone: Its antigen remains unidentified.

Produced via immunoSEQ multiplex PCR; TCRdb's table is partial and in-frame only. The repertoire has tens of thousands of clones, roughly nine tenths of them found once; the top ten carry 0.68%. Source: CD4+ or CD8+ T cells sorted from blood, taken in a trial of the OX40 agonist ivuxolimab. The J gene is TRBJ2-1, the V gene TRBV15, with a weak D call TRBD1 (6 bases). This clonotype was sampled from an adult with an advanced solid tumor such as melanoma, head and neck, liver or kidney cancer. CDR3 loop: CATTTGTYDNEQFF. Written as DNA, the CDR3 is TGTGCCACCACGACCGGGACATATGACAATGAGCAGTTCTTC.